A single sample is the source of the 9 T cell receptor beta chains below, sequenced in a study of early T cells in non-severe SARS-CoV-2 infection. TCRdb ran MiXCR on the 5' RACE reads and lists one entry per CDR3 protein. The sample shows 60,000 to 65,000 distinct CDR3 sequences, under 15% of them seen only once. The sample consisted of whole blood. The receptors originated from an adult who was a healthcare worker with PCR-confirmed SARS-CoV-2 infection or an uninfected control (not recorded which).

This clonotype was detected only a few times. This rearrangement joins TRBV6-2 or TRBV6-3 to TRBJ1-1; no definite D call. The V gene lost 6 bases and the J gene lost 11 bases, with 19 bases spanning the gap. In germline, CDR1 is MNHEY, CDR2 SVGEGT. The CDR3 spans 13 residues. CDR3 loop: CASSAPGSMVAFF. The CDR3 coding sequence is TGTGCCAGCAGCGCCCCCGGCAGCATGGTGGCTTTCTTT.

The chain employs TRBV11-1 and TRBJ2-1, with TRBD2 matching over 8 bases. V dropped 5 bases and J dropped 5; count of bases not matched to a gene: 2. Germline V lookup: CDR1 SGHAT, CDR2 FQDESV (reference sequence). The CDR3 is 13 amino acids. The CDR3 nucleotides are TGTGCCAGCAGCATTAGCGGGAACAATGAGCAGTTCTTC. Translated, it gives CASSISGNNEQFF.

The rearrangement links TRBV11-2 to TRBJ2-7; tentatively, D is TRBD2 (5 bases). Germline CDR1 reads SGHAT; CDR2 reads FQNNGV. The V gene lost 5 bases and the J gene lost 0 bases, with 17 bases spanning the gap. The CDR3 consists of 16 residues. CDR3 nucleotide sequence: TGTGCCAGCAGCCCCCTCGACCGACTAAGCTCCTACGAGCAGTACTTC. As protein: CASSPLDRLSSYEQYF.

The V call is TRBV7-3, the J call TRBJ2-3; D is unclear. The V gene's germline CDR1 is SGHTA and CDR2 FQGTGA. V shed 4 bases and J shed 8 bases, with 13 bases lying between them. The CDR3 covers 13 residues. CDR3 coding DNA: TGTGCCAGCAGCTCCTCATCCCCCTCTACGCAGTATTTT. Translated: CASSSSSPSTQYF.

This clonotype was seen a few times. This chain joins TRBV6-2 or TRBV6-3 and TRBJ2-5, with D uncertain. V lost 6 bases to trimming and J lost 4 bases, with 3 bases between them. This CDR3 is built from 10 residues. The V gene's germline CDR1 is MNHEY and CDR2 SVGEGT. The CDR3 region has the DNA TGTGCCAGCAGCCGAGAGACCCAGTACTTC. Residues: CASSRETQYF.

This rearrangement joins TRBV12-3 or TRBV12-4 to TRBJ1-3; 7 bases agree with TRBD1. Trimming cost V 5 bases and J 2 bases; bases outside gene matches: 3. This CDR3 is built from 14 residues. The CDR3 DNA reads as TGTGCCAGCAGTGTGACAGGGACTGGAAACACCATATATTTT. Translating it yields CASSVTGTGNTIYF.

This clonotype was observed at least ten times. The chain joins TRBV9 to TRBJ1-3; 7 nucleotides agree with TRBD1. The V and J ends lost 3 bases and 1 base, in that order; junction bases with no gene match: 7. Germline V gene data show CDR1 as SGDLS and CDR2 as YYNGEE. The CDR3 is 16 residues long. The CDR3 reads CASSARQGGSGNTIYF. CDR3 coding DNA: TGTGCCAGCAGCGCAAGACAGGGCGGATCTGGAAACACCATATATTTT.

This clonotype occurred a few times. The genes are TRBV20-1 and TRBJ2-1; 15 nucleotides line up with TRBD2. This CDR3 spans 15 amino acids. Germline CDR1 reads DFQATT; CDR2 reads SNEGSKA (reference sequence). V shed 5 bases, J shed 8 bases, and the junction held 7 bases outside the gene matches. In DNA form, the CDR3 reads TGCAGTGCTCTATCGGGACTAGCGGGAGGACATGAGCAGTTCTTC. Translating it yields CSALSGLAGGHEQFF.

This clonotype was observed a few times. V and J are TRBV6-2 or TRBV6-3 and TRBJ1-5; D remains ambiguous. CDR1 and CDR2 from the germline V gene are MNHEY and SVGEGT. This CDR3 region has 14 residues. The germline V and J ends were trimmed by 8 bases and 0 bases, with 11 bases remaining between them. This CDR3 is CASYMGYSNQPQHF. The CDR3 DNA reads as TGTGCCAGCTACATGGGGTATAGCAATCAGCCCCAGCATTTT.